This T cell receptor beta chain was recorded in a study of blood T cell repertoires in COVID-19. Overall study: The origin of the acute and convalescent COVID-19 samples was the United States, Italy and Spain.

This CDR3 has 14 amino acids. V gave up 6 bases and J gave up 6 bases; unmatched junction bases: 6. Germline V gene lookup returns CDR1 MNHEY and CDR2 SMNVEV (reference sequence). In the original workflow: Reference gene primer amplification yielded estimated nucleated cell counts. Generated by immunoSEQ multiplex PCR, the TCRdb table keeps only in-frame clones and is missing some. The V and J calls and clone size come from that table; D and trimming were worked out from the DNA. Here the sample spans about 140,000 clones, 84% being singletons. Input material: peripheral blood. The chain joins TRBV27 to TRBJ2-1, with 9 bases that match TRBD2. This clonotype was obtained from a human donor in a cohort sampled during active COVID-19. The CDR3 DNA is TGTGCCAGCAGGGCTAGCGGGACCCTCAATGAGCAGTTCTTC. Translation: CASRASGTLNEQFF.